A single sample gave rise to the 8 T cell receptor beta chains below, sequenced in a study of cytomegalovirus exposure and HLA in healthy donors. PCR used 60 Vbeta primers and 13 Jbeta primers. The data were produced by immunoSEQ multiplex PCR, yet TCRdb's version contains in-frame clones alone and is incomplete. The sample yields 37,000 or so clones, roughly four fifths seen once. The sequenced sample was PBMCs. These receptors all stem from a woman aged 40 to 50 in good health and CMV-seronegative.

The table lists this clone with a count of one. V and J are TRBV28 and TRBJ1-5; a weak D match, TRBD1 (6 bases). The ends were cut back, 6 bases at V and 3 bases at J, with 12 bases in the middle. This CDR3 has 14 residues. The V gene's germline CDR1 is MDHEN and CDR2 SYDVKM. CDR3 sequence: CASSQGQPNQPQHF. CDR3 coding DNA: TGTGCCAGCAGCCAGGGACAACCCAATCAGCCCCAGCATTTT.

DNA for the CDR3: TGTGCCAGCAGTTTACGGGGACTAGCGGGGGGGCGCGAGGAGACCCAGTACTTC. This gives the protein CASSLRGLAGGREETQYF. The chain uses TRBV27 and TRBJ2-5, with 16 bases aligning to TRBD2. The CDR3 is made up of 18 amino acids. The J segment lost 5 bases and the V segment lost 2 bases, leaving 8 bases of the junction unmatched. Germline CDR1 and CDR2: MNHEY and SMNVEV (reference sequence).

The chain employs TRBV13 and TRBJ2-3, with 7 bases fitting TRBD2. The CDR3 extends over 15 amino acids. With 5 bases clipped from V and 4 bases from J, the junction kept 9 bases outside the gene matches. The germline V gene encodes CDR1 PRHDT and CDR2 FYEKMQ (reference sequence). CDR3 coding DNA: TGTGCCAGCAGCCCATCACTGGGGAGGGCAGATACGCAGTATTTT. This translates into CASSPSLGRADTQYF.

The chain has TRBV7-2 and TRBJ2-1; 9 bases fit TRBD2. This CDR3 region has 17 residues. From germline, CDR1 is SGHTA and CDR2 FQGNSA. With 2 bases clipped from V and 6 bases from J, the junction kept 11 bases outside the gene matches. The CDR3 sequence is CASSLSAAGLAFNEQFF. CDR3 nucleotides: TGTGCCAGCAGCTTAAGCGCGGCGGGACTAGCATTCAATGAGCAGTTCTTC.

The gene calls are TRBV2 and TRBJ1-5; 9 bases align to TRBD1. This CDR3 spans 14 amino acids. V was pared by 4 bases and J by 7 bases, with 5 bases of the junction left unmatched. The germline V gene has CDR1 SNHLY and CDR2 FYNNEI. The CDR3 region is CASSGQGVRQPQHF. DNA for the CDR3: TGTGCCAGCAGTGGACAGGGGGTAAGGCAGCCCCAGCATTTT.

The CDR3, as DNA: TGCGCCAGCAGCCTTAGCTTGGGGACTTATAGTGAAGCTTTCTTT. It yields the protein CASSLSLGTYSEAFF. The chain recombines TRBV5-1 with TRBJ1-1, with D tentatively TRBD1 (5 bases). Germline V CDR1 and CDR2: SGHRS, YFSETQ. CDR3 length: 15 residues. The germline V and J ends were trimmed by 4 bases and 7 bases, with 20 bases remaining between them. The variable domain in full, completed from reference TRBV5-1 and TRBJ1-1, reads KAGVTQTPRYLIKTRGQQVTLSCSPISGHRSVSWYQQTPGQGLQFLFEYFSETQRNKGNFPGRFSGRQFSNSRSEMNVSTLELGDSALYLCASSLSLGTYSEAFFGQGTRLTVV.

This chain connects TRBV11-2 to TRBJ2-1; D perhaps matches TRBD2 (5 bases). Trimming left V 7 bases short and J 2 bases short, with 15 bases between. The CDR3 totals 15 residues. Germline CDR1 reads SGHAT; CDR2 reads FQNNGV. The CDR3 here is CASIDRGSPYNEQFF. As DNA, the CDR3 is TGTGCCAGCATTGATAGAGGGTCTCCCTACAATGAGCAGTTCTTC.

The CDR3, as DNA: TGTGCCAGCTCGCAGGGGGATGAAAAACTGTTTTTT. It translates to CASSQGDEKLFF. The chain links TRBV18 to TRBJ1-4; 7 nucleotides line up with TRBD1. The V gene's germline CDR1 is KGHSH and CDR2 LQKENI. V shed 6 bases, J shed 6 bases, and the junction held 1 base outside the gene matches. The CDR3 totals 12 residues.